This T cell receptor beta chain was captured by sequencing in a study of cytomegalovirus exposure and HLA in healthy donors. Per germline, CDR1 WSHSY and CDR2 SAAADI. J gave up 0 bases and V 2 bases, and 3 bases lay outside the gene matches. CDR3 length: 17 residues. Remarks on this clone: The antigen is undetermined.

Study-wide points: As a later analysis revealed, most CMV-associated TCR beta chains appeared HLA-restricted. In terms of immune exposure information, only CMV serostatus was available.

13 Jbeta primers and 60 Vbeta primers were used for the PCR. Assay used: immunoSEQ multiplex PCR; TCRdb lists only in-frame clones, some missing. The sample carries under 100,000 clones, more than 75% recorded once. The clonotype comes from a human donor in good health. The V gene is TRBV10-2, the J gene TRBJ2-1; TRBD2 matches at 11 bases. Sequenced input: PBMCs. The CDR3 DNA reads TGCGCCAGCAGTGAGAGACTAGCGGGACGCTCCTACAATGAGCAGTTCTTC. It yields the protein CASSERLAGRSYNEQFF.